This T cell receptor beta chain was recorded in a study of cytomegalovirus exposure and HLA in healthy donors. Across the study: A data release that came early held about 89 million unique TCRs from HLA-typed donors.

V lost 5 bases, J lost 6 bases, and 9 bases stayed unmatched. The CDR3 extends over 15 amino acids. The V gene's germline CDR1 is SGHVS and CDR2 FNYEAQ. The PCR was carried out with 60 Vbeta primers and 13 Jbeta primers. Sequencing was performed with immunoSEQ multiplex PCR; in TCRdb, only in-frame clones are kept and a portion is missing. The table shows fewer than 200,000 clones, with around 80% occurring only once. The source of this sequence is a man aged 35 to 55 in good health and CMV-seronegative. The rearrangement links TRBV7-6 to TRBJ2-7; 11 bases agree with TRBD2. Input material: PBMCs. The CDR3 sequence: CASSPIAGGPGEQYF. CDR3 DNA: TGTGCCAGCAGCCCCATAGCGGGAGGGCCGGGCGAGCAGTACTTC.